The source of this T cell receptor (beta chain) is a study of T cells in Graves' hyperthyroidism and ophthalmopathy. From RNA transcripts, TCR beta CDR3 regions were amplified. First-round RT-PCR of the TCR CDR3 relied on the HTBI primer set. TCRdb used MiXCR to reprocess the multiplex PCR reads, holding one entry per CDR3 protein. The sample lists hundreds of thousands of distinct CDR3 sequences; roughly 17% were seen once. Germline lookup yields CDR1 MNHNS and CDR2 SASEGT. The CDR3 extends over 14 amino acids. V lost 6 bases and J lost 6; bases outside the gene matches: 9. Hyperthyroidism in the patients, aged 18 to 65, was newly diagnosed and under 2 months in duration.

The chain has TRBV6-1 and TRBJ2-7; TRBD1 matches 9 bases. Sequencing input: blood. This sequence was found in a woman aged 18 to 35 with Graves' hyperthyroidism. This CDR3 reads CASRAPGTGREQYF. CDR3 nucleotides: TGTGCCAGCAGGGCCCCCGGGACAGGGCGCGAGCAGTACTTC.